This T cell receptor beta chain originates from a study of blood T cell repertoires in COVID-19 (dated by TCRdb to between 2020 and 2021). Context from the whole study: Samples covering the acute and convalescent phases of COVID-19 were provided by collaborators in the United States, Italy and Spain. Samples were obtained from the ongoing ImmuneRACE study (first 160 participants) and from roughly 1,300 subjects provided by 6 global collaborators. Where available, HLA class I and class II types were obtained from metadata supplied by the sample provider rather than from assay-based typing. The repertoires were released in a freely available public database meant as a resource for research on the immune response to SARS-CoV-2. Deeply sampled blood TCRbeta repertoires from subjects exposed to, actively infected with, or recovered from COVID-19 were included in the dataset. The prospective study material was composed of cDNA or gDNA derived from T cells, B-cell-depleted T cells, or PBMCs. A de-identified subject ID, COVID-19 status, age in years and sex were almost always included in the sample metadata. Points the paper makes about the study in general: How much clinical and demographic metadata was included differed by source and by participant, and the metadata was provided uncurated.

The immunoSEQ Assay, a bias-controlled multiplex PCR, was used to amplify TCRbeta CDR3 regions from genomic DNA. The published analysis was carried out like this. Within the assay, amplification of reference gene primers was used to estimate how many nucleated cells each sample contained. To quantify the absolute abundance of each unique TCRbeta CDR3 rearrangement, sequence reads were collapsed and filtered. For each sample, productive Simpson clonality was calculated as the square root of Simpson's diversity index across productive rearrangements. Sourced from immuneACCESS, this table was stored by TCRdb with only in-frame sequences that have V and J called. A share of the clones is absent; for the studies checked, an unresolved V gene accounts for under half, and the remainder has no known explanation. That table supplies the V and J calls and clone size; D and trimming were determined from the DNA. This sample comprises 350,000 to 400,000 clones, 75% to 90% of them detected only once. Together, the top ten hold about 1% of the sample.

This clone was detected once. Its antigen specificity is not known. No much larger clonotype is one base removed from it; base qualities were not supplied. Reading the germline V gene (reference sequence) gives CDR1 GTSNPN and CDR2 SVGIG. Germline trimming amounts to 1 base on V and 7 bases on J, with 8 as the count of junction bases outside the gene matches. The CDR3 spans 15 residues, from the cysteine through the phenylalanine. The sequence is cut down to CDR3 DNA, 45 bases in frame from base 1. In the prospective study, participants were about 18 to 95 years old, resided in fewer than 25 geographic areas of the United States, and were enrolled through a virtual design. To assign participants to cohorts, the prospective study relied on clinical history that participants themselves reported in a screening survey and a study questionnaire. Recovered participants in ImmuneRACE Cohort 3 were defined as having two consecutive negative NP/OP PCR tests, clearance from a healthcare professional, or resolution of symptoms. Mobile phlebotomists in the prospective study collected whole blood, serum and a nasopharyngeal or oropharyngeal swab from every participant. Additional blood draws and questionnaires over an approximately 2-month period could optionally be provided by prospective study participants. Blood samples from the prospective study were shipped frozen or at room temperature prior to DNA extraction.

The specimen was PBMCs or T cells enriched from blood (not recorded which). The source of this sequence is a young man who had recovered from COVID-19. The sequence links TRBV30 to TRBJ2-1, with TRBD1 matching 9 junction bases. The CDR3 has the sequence CAWSGSGTGWNEQFF. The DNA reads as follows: TGTGCCTGGAGTGGTAGTGGGACAGGGTGGAATGAGCAGTTCTTC. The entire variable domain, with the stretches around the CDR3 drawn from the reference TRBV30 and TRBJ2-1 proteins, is SQTIHQWPATLVQPVGSPLSLECTVEGTSNPNLYWYRQAAGRGLQLLFYSVGIGQISSEVPQNLSASRPQDRQFILSSKKLLLSDSGFYLCAWSGSGTGWNEQFFGPGTRLTVL.